What follows are 23 T cell receptor beta chains derived from one specimen sequenced in a study of blood T cells in healthy people across ages. Alongside a J-beta primer mix, a sample-barcoded 5' primer served in a second PCR lasting 7 to 11 cycles. TCRdb called the 5' RACE reads again in MiXCR, with one record for every CDR3 protein. Of over 1,300,000 distinct CDR3 sequences in the sample, 45% to 70% were seen once. The sample comprised blood. The origin of the receptors is a man aged 18 to 30 in good health.

The chain uses TRBV20-1 and TRBJ1-2; maybe TRBD1 (5 bases). The germline gives CDR1 DFQATT, CDR2 SNEGSKA (reference sequence). The V and J ends lost 1 base and 8 bases respectively, with 14 bases between them. The length of the CDR3 is 13 residues. Here the CDR3 reads CSARVGRGGGYTF. The CDR3 DNA sequence: TGCAGTGCTAGAGTCGGCCGCGGGGGAGGCTACACCTTC.

The V and J genes are TRBV6-1 and TRBJ2-4; the D call may be TRBD1 or TRBD2 (5 bases each). The germline V and J ends were trimmed by 6 bases and 7 bases, with 16 bases remaining between them. CDR3 size: 14 residues. Germline CDR1 reads MNHNS; CDR2 reads SASEGT. CDR3 amino acids: CASSSVTGPNIQYF. The DNA for the CDR3 is TGTGCCAGCAGCTCGGTTACGGGGCCCAACATTCAGTACTTC.

A few counts support this clonotype. The chain links TRBV3-1 to TRBJ2-5, with D possibly being TRBD2 (6 bases). CDR3 size: 16 residues. CDR1 and CDR2 (germline): LGHDT, YNNKEL (reference sequence). V was shortened by 1 base and J by 5 bases, with 17 bases between the two germline ends. The CDR3 loop is CASSQAGEVRWETQYF. The CDR3 DNA reads TGTGCCAGCAGCCAAGCGGGAGAAGTAAGATGGGAGACCCAGTACTTC.

This clonotype was seen a handful of times. The chain joins TRBV2 to TRBJ2-7, with unresolved D. This CDR3 region has 14 residues. The V gene lost 7 bases and the J gene lost 1 base, with 14 bases spanning the gap. The germline CDR1 and CDR2 sequences are SNHLY and FYNNEI. The chain's CDR3 is CASMVDQNSYEQYF. The CDR3 DNA follows: TGTGCCAGCATGGTTGACCAGAATTCCTACGAGCAGTACTTC. The full variable domain, in which reference TRBV2 and TRBJ2-7 provide the parts outside the CDR3, is EPEVTQTPSHQVTQMGQEVILRCVPISNHLYFYWYRQILGQKVEFLVSFYNNEISEKSEIFDDQFSVERPDGSNFTLKIRSTKLEDSAMYFCASMVDQNSYEQYFGPGTRLTVT.

V is TRBV20-1 and J is TRBJ2-7; TRBD2 matches at 7 bases. V was pared by 3 bases and J by 3 bases, with 14 bases of the junction left unmatched. Per the germline V gene, CDR1 is DFQATT and CDR2 is SNEGSKA (reference sequence). The CDR3 covers 16 residues. This CDR3 reads CSASRRRESSLYEQYF. Written as DNA, the CDR3 is TGCAGTGCTAGTAGACGGCGGGAGAGCTCCCTCTACGAGCAGTACTTC.

This clonotype was counted only a few times. The chain joins TRBV6-2 or TRBV6-3 to TRBJ2-1; TRBD2 aligns across 9 bases. This CDR3 is 16 amino acids long. Per the germline V gene, CDR1 is MNHEY and CDR2 is SVGEGT. The junction had 6 bases not matched to a gene; V was cut back by 6 bases and J by 0 bases. This chain's CDR3 is CASRPAGGVSYNEQFF. CDR3 bases: TGTGCCAGCAGACCCGCGGGGGGGGTCTCCTACAATGAGCAGTTCTTC.

The CDR3 nucleotides read TGCAGCGTTAAAGGTGGGAGCTCCTACAATGAGCAGTACTTC. This codes for CSVKGGSSYNEQYF. J is TRBJ2-1 and V is TRBV29-1, with D possibly TRBD2 on 5 matching bases. The J call is uncertain, as TRBJ2-7 better fits the DNA end. There are 14 residues in the CDR3. Germline V gives CDR1 SQVTM, CDR2 ANQGSEA.

This CDR3 is CASSRRGEQFF. The CDR3 DNA reads as TGCGCCAGCAGCCGAAGGGGTGAGCAGTTCTTC. The chain has TRBV4-3 and TRBJ2-1; perhaps TRBD1 as D (5 bases). This CDR3 region has 11 residues. Germline assignment: CDR1 LGHNA and CDR2 YSLEER. Trimming took off 4 bases at V and 9 bases at J, with 7 bases between the two ends.

V and J are TRBV20-1 and TRBJ2-5; no reliable D call. Between the trimmed V and J ends, which lost 3 bases and 0 bases, there was a span of 11 bases. Germline V lookup: CDR1 DFQATT, CDR2 SNEGSKA (reference sequence). The CDR3 spans 14 residues. CDR3: CSARVMLYQETQYF. The CDR3 DNA is TGCAGTGCTAGGGTAATGTTGTACCAAGAGACCCAGTACTTC.

Points on this clonotype: Compared with germline, one end of the junction differs, possibly owing to a read error. The chain carries TRBV13 and TRBJ2-2; the D is unclear. Germline V CDR1 and CDR2: PRHDT, FYEKMQ (reference sequence). This CDR3 has 13 residues. CDR3 region: CASSSPSTGELFF. The DNA of the CDR3 is TGTGCTAGCAGCTCTCCGTCCACCGGGGAGCTGTTTTTT. Full variable domain (missing parts from reference TRBV13 and TRBJ2-2): AAGVIQSPRHLIKEKRETATLKCYPIPRHDTVYWYQQGPGQDPQFLISFYEKMQSDKGSIPDRFSAQQFSDYHSELNMSSLELGDSALYFCASSSPSTGELFFGEGSRLTVL.

The chain couples TRBV15 to TRBJ2-1; D possibly corresponds to TRBD1 (6 bases). This CDR3 region has 14 residues. Trimming cost V 1 base and J 6 bases, with 10 bases left between them. CDR1 and CDR2 (germline): LNHNV, YYDKDF (reference sequence). This CDR3 is CATSRGDTTNEQFF. The DNA for the CDR3 is TGTGCCACCAGCAGAGGGGACACGACCAATGAGCAGTTCTTC. Complete variable domain (other parts from reference TRBV15 and TRBJ2-1): DAMVIQNPRYQVTQFGKPVTLSCSQTLNHNVMYWYQQKSSQAPKLLFHYYDKDFNNEADTPDNFQSRRPNTSFCFLDIRSPGLGDTAMYLCATSRGDTTNEQFFGPGTRLTVL.

Here the CDR3 DNA reads TGTGCCAGCAGTGAGATCGTGGCAGCTAACTATGGCTACACCTTC. It translates to CASSEIVAANYGYTF. The chain joins TRBV2 to TRBJ1-2; D gene uncertain. The CDR3 runs 15 residues. The germline V and J ends were trimmed by 3 bases and 0 bases, with 11 bases remaining between them. Germline CDR1 reads SNHLY; CDR2 reads FYNNEI.

The chain recombines TRBV30 with TRBJ2-7, with TRBD2 as a possible D gene (6 bases). The CDR3 runs to 13 residues. Germline CDR1 reads GTSNPN; CDR2 reads SVGIG (reference sequence). The germline V and J ends were trimmed by 5 bases and 3 bases, with 14 bases remaining between them. DNA of the CDR3: TGTGCCTGGGCTCCACGGGAGTACTACGAGCAGTACTTC. Translating it yields CAWAPREYYEQYF.

In its sample, this clonotype was seen a few times. The V and J genes are TRBV7-9 and TRBJ1-2, with TRBD1 as a possible D gene (5 bases). From germline, CDR1 is SEHNR and CDR2 FQNEAQ (reference sequence). The CDR3 runs 16 residues. Trimming shortened V by 1 base and J by 6 bases, and 18 bases separated the two germline ends. CDR3 loop: CASSLDEEGPYNGYTF. For the CDR3, the DNA is TGTGCCAGCAGCTTAGATGAGGAGGGGCCCTATAATGGCTACACCTTC.

This clonotype has just a few counts. This sequence joins TRBV4-1 and TRBJ2-7; D may match TRBD1 or TRBD2 (5 bases each). This CDR3 is 15 amino acids long. Germline CDR1 MGHRA, CDR2 YSYEKL. Between the trimmed V and J ends, which lost 1 base and 3 bases, there was a span of 13 bases. CDR3 in amino acids: CASSQVPGTDYEQYF. The CDR3 bases are TGCGCCAGCAGCCAAGTCCCCGGGACCGACTACGAGCAGTACTTC.

J is TRBJ2-1 and V is TRBV27; D not resolved. Trimming cost V 6 bases and J 4 bases, with 19 bases left between them. The germline V gene has CDR1 MNHEY and CDR2 SMNVEV (reference sequence). CDR3 length: 16 amino acids. The CDR3 nucleotides are TGTGCCAGCAGCACCTTTGGGCAGAGAGATTACAATGAGCAGTTCTTC. It codes for CASSTFGQRDYNEQFF.

The rearrangement links TRBV5-1 to TRBJ2-1; D is unclear. Germline V gene data show CDR1 as SGHRS and CDR2 as YFSETQ. V was shortened by 1 base and J by 8 bases, with 16 bases between the two germline ends. The CDR3 totals 15 residues. CDR3 loop: CASSLYKRFIYEQFF. The CDR3 region has the DNA TGCGCCAGCAGCTTGTATAAGCGTTTTATATATGAGCAGTTCTTC.

The V call is TRBV12-3 or TRBV12-4, the J call TRBJ1-5; D gene unclear. The CDR3 has 12 residues. With 3 bases removed from V and 11 bases from J, the gap between germline ends came to 11 bases. The CDR3 sequence is CASSFLIGAQHF. The CDR3 DNA sequence: TGTGCCAGCAGTTTTTTGATAGGAGCCCAGCATTTT.

This sequence joins TRBV7-2 and TRBJ2-1; 11 bases are a match to TRBD1. The germline V gene encodes CDR1 SGHTA and CDR2 FQGNSA. The trim removed 5 bases at V and 13 bases at J, leaving 13 bases unmatched. The CDR3 is 15 amino acids. CDR3 DNA: TGTGCCAGCAGCCCCAGTCCCGGGACAGGGGGAGTACAGTTCTTC. Encoded protein: CASSPSPGTGGVQFF.

This clonotype was seen only once. This chain uses TRBV28 with TRBJ2-5; the D gene is possibly TRBD1 (5 bases). The V end lost 8 bases, the J end lost 0 bases, and 13 bases lay between the germline ends. CDR1 and CDR2 from the germline V gene are MDHEN and SYDVKM. This CDR3 spans 14 amino acids. CDR3: CASQLPGHQETQYF. The DNA of the CDR3 is TGTGCCAGCCAACTCCCAGGGCACCAAGAGACCCAGTACTTC.

V and J are TRBV20-1 and TRBJ2-5; no clear D. The DNA end lines up better with TRBJ2-7; the J call may be wrong. The V gene's germline CDR1 is DFQATT and CDR2 SNEGSKA (reference sequence). The CDR3 spans 13 residues. CDR3 coding DNA: TGCAGTGCTAGACCTGGTACTTCCTACGAGCAGTACTTC. It codes for CSARPGTSYEQYF.

The chain links TRBV4-1 to TRBJ2-7; 7 positions match TRBD1. The CDR3 consists of 14 residues. J lost 3 bases, V lost 1 base, and 3 bases had no gene match. The germline gives CDR1 MGHRA, CDR2 YSYEKL. CDR3 nucleotides: TGCGCCAGCAGCCAAGTGGGACAGTACTACGAGCAGTACTTC. It yields the protein CASSQVGQYYEQYF.

The chain carries TRBV20-1 and TRBJ1-5; possibly TRBD1 for D (6 bases). With 6 bases removed from V and 5 bases from J, the gap between germline ends came to 14 bases. From germline, CDR1 is DFQATT and CDR2 SNEGSKA (reference sequence). This CDR3 has 13 residues. For the CDR3, the DNA is TGCAGTGCGAGCAGGGGAGTCGATCAGCCCCAGCATTTT. It translates to CSASRGVDQPQHF.